This T cell receptor beta chain originates from a study of Ad26.COV2.S vaccination and SARS-CoV-2 variants. Study-wide results and caveats: Vaccinees reportedly had broad spike-specific CD8+ and CD4+ T cell responses. People who got the vaccine or the placebo had similar non-spike TCR breadth. From the TCR breadth and depth analyses, total T cell responses may have been underestimated.

As concerns this clone: Its antigen is unknown.

The table came from immunoSEQ multiplex PCR; TCRdb's copy has only in-frame clones and leaves some out. The sample holds around 350,000 clones, about 92% seen once. The source of this sequence is a human donor who had recovered from COVID-19. This sample comprised peripheral blood, obtained after recovery from COVID-19.

CDR3 nucleotide sequence: TGTGCCAGCAGGACGGGACAGGGGGCCGCAGATACGCAGTATTTT. It yields the protein CASRTGQGAADTQYF. This chain links TRBV4-2 with TRBJ2-3, with 12 bases fitting TRBD1. The CDR3 has 15 amino acids. The germline CDR1 and CDR2 sequences are LGHNA and YNFKEQ. J gave up 4 bases and V 6 bases, and 5 bases lay outside the gene matches.